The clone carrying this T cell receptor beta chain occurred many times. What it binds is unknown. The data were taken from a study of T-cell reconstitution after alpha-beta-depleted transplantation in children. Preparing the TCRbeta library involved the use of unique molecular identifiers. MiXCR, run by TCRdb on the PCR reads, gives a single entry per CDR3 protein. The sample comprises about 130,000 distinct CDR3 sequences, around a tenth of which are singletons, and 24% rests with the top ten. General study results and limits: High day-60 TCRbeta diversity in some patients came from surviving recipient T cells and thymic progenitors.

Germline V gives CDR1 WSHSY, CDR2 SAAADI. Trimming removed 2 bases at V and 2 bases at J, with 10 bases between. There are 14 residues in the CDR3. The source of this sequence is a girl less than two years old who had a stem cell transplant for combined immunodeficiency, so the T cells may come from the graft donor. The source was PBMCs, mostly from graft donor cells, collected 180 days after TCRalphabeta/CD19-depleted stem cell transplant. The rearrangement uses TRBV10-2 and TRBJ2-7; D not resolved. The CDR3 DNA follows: TGCGCCAGCAGTGAGGGTCAGGTTCCCTACGAGCAGTACTTC. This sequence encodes CASSEGQVPYEQYF.